The clone carrying this T cell receptor (beta chain) has a handful of counts. The target antigen is unknown. These data belong to a study of T cell repertoires in cytomegalovirus infection. The study, taken as a whole, reports: Predominance within the ex vivo response was attributable to HLA-C-restricted CMV-specific TCR beta clonotypes.

From germline, CDR1 is SQVTM and CDR2 ANQGSEA. The V end lost 4 bases, the J end lost 2 bases, and 15 bases lay between the germline ends. This CDR3 spans 14 amino acids. Each CDR3 protein is one row after TCRdb ran MiXCR on the reads. The sample gives 150,000 to 200,000 distinct CDR3 sequences, more than 9% of which show up once; around 4.4% is in the top ten. The rearrangement uses TRBV29-1 and TRBJ2-7, with a tentative D call TRBD1 (6 bases). Sequencing was done on a sample of PBMCs. The TCR sequence derives from a human donor in good health (CMV status not recorded). Some clones in this sample may be carry-over from other donors' samples. Written as DNA, the CDR3 is TGCAGCGTTGTATTTAGGGGGAAAACCTACGAGCAGTACTTC. It codes for CSVVFRGKTYEQYF.